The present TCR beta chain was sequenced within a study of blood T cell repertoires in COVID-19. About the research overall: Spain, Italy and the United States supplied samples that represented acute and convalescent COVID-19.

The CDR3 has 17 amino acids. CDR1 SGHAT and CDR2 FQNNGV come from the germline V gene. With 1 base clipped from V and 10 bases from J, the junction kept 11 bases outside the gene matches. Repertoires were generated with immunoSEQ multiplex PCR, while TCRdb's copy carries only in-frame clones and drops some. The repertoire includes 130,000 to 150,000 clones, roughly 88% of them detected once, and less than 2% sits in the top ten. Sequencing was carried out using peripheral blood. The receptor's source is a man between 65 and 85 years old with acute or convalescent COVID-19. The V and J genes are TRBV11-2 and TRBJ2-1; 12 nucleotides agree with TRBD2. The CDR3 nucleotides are TGTGCCAGCAGCTTAGGTCTCCTAGCGGGAGGGCTCGAGGAGCAGTTCTTC. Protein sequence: CASSLGLLAGGLEEQFF.